This T cell receptor (beta chain) was captured in a study of memory CD8 T cells in hepatitis C reinfection. For the study at large: Peak reinfection sampling occurred 3 to 8 weeks after detected reinfection. Overall study results and limits: Conclusions on public clonotypes and secondary clearance were not definitive with a handful of donors.

Assay: immunoSEQ multiplex PCR; the TCRdb copy retains only in-frame clones and omits some. This sample yields tens of thousands of clones, of which over 75% are seen a single time; under 1.5% belongs to the top ten. A word on this clone: Antigen unknown.

The time point denotes: peak reinfection, 3 to 8 weeks after reinfection detection. The sorted cells went straight to TCR sequencing with no prior in vitro expansion. The Montreal HEPCO cohort supplied donors who inject drugs. Control naive CD8 T cells came from two donors at all three reinfection time points. The germline V gene encodes CDR1 SGHAT and CDR2 FQNNGV. With V trimmed by 5 bases and J by 4 bases, 3 bases remained unmatched. The length of the CDR3 is 14 residues. The sequenced sample was naive CD8+ T cells sorted from blood. This chain joins TRBV11-2 and TRBJ2-3, with 10 bases matching TRBD2. The clonotype was recovered from a man aged 18 to 30 with hepatitis C virus infection. The CDR3 spells CASSGLAEPDTQYF. The CDR3, as DNA: TGTGCCAGCAGCGGACTAGCGGAACCAGATACGCAGTATTTT.